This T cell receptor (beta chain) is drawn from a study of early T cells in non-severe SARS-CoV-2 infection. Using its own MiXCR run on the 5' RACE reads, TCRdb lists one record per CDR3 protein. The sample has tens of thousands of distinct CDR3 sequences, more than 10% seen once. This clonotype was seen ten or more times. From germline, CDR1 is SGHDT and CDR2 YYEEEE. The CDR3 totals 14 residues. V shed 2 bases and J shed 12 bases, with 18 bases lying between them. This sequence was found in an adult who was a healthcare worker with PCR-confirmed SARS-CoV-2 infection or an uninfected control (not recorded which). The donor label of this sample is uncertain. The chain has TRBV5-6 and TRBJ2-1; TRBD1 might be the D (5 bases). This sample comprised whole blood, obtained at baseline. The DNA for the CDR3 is TGTGCCAGCAGCTTCTCGACTGGGGCGGTTGGGCAGTTCTTC. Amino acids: CASSFSTGAVGQFF.